These 14 T cell receptor beta chains were all obtained from the same sample, sequenced in a study of cytomegalovirus exposure and HLA in healthy donors. The study ran its PCR with 60 Vbeta and 13 Jbeta primers. Libraries were prepared by immunoSEQ multiplex PCR; TCRdb keeps only in-frame clonotypes and omits some of them. The sample consists of under 30,000 clones, approximately 75% of them appearing once. The sample comprised PBMCs. Source of these receptors: a male donor in good health and CMV-seronegative.

The chain couples TRBV28 to TRBJ1-1; tentative D call: TRBD1 (6 bases). The V gene's germline CDR1 is MDHEN and CDR2 SYDVKM. The CDR3 is 15 residues long. With 5 bases removed from V and 1 base from J, the gap between germline ends came to 14 bases. The CDR3, as DNA: TGTGCCAGCAGTGTCCCTGACAGGACGAACACTGAAGCTTTCTTT. This sequence encodes CASSVPDRTNTEAFF.

This chain connects TRBV7-3 to TRBJ2-3; the D is unclear. Deletions cut 5 bases from V and 5 bases from J, with 11 bases between. The V gene's germline CDR1 is SGHTA and CDR2 FQGTGA. The CDR3 sequence is 13 residues long. The CDR3 reads CASSPPTEDTQYF. The CDR3 DNA reads TGTGCCAGCAGCCCCCCCACAGAAGATACGCAGTATTTT.

J is TRBJ1-1 and V is TRBV10-3; weak D call: TRBD1 (5 bases). Deletions cut 2 bases from V and 0 bases from J, with 13 bases between. This CDR3 has 16 residues. CDR1 ENHRY and CDR2 SYGVKD come from the germline V gene. CDR3 DNA sequence: TGTGCCATCAGTGAGAAATCCGGGACTCTGAACACTGAAGCTTTCTTT. Translated: CAISEKSGTLNTEAFF.

The V call is TRBV5-1, the J call TRBJ2-3; no reliable D call. Per germline, CDR1 SGHRS and CDR2 YFSETQ. V lost 5 bases to trimming and J lost 6 bases, with 16 bases between them. The CDR3 runs 14 residues. The CDR3 nucleotides are TGCGCCAGCAGTTCCGACCCGGGTAGGGATACGCAGTATTTT. This gives the protein CASSSDPGRDTQYF.

The CDR3 DNA follows: TGTGCCAGCAGTGCATCCGGGAACAGGGCCTACGAGCAGTACTTC. As protein: CASSASGNRAYEQYF. The chain couples TRBV28 to TRBJ2-7; maybe TRBD1 (6 bases). With 5 bases removed from V and 2 bases from J, the gap between germline ends came to 16 bases. CDR1 MDHEN and CDR2 SYDVKM come from the germline V gene. The CDR3 is 15 amino acids.

The chain couples TRBV7-9 to TRBJ2-1, with 13 bases fitting TRBD2. The length of the CDR3 is 16 residues. V trimming: 5 bases; J trimming: 3 bases; junction bases outside the gene matches: 4. Germline V CDR1 and CDR2: SEHNR, FQNEAQ (reference sequence). CDR3 nucleotide sequence: TGTGCCAGCAGCCACCGACTAGCGGGAGGCTACAATGAGCAGTTCTTC. Its protein product is CASSHRLAGGYNEQFF.

This chain uses TRBV7-9 with TRBJ1-1, with 9 positions matching TRBD1. The CDR3 is made up of 15 amino acids. J gave up 5 bases and V 5 bases, and 9 bases lay outside the gene matches. Looked up from germline, CDR1 is SEHNR and CDR2 is FQNEAQ (reference sequence). For the CDR3, the DNA is TGTGCCAGCAGCGCTCCGGGACAGGGAAATACTGAAGCTTTCTTT. Translating it yields CASSAPGQGNTEAFF.

This sequence joins TRBV7-3 and TRBJ2-3, with TRBD2 matching 9 bases. The CDR3 has 16 amino acids. Trimming removed 5 bases from V and 5 bases from J; junction bases left unmatched: 11. The V gene's germline CDR1 is SGHTA and CDR2 FQGTGA. CDR3 loop: CASSPIGLARGDTQYF. For the CDR3, the DNA is TGTGCCAGCAGCCCTATCGGACTAGCGAGGGGAGATACGCAGTATTTT.

This clone was seen a few times. J is TRBJ2-7 and V is TRBV7-9, with 10 nucleotides matching TRBD1. The CDR3 totals 15 residues. The germline CDR1 and CDR2 sequences are SEHNR and FQNEAQ (reference sequence). Trimming at V came to 5 bases and at J to 3 bases, leaving 7 bases not matched to a gene. CDR3 in amino acids: CASSPGTGALYEQYF. CDR3 in DNA: TGTGCCAGCAGCCCGGGGACAGGGGCCCTCTACGAGCAGTACTTC.

The chain joins TRBV18 to TRBJ2-7; 14 bases map to TRBD2. Trimming cost V 3 bases and J 6 bases; bases outside gene matches: 4. Per germline, CDR1 KGHSH and CDR2 LQKENI. The CDR3 is 15 amino acids. The CDR3 DNA sequence: TGTGCCAGCTCACCGAGGACTAGCGGGAGGCGCGAGCAGTACTTC. It codes for CASSPRTSGRREQYF. Full variable domain (missing parts from reference TRBV18 and TRBJ2-7): NAGVMQNPRHLVRRRGQEARLRCSPMKGHSHVYWYRQLPEEGLKFMVYLQKENIIDESGMPKERFSAEFPKEGPSILRIQQVVRGDSAAYFCASSPRTSGRREQYFGPGTRLTVT.

The chain joins TRBV2 to TRBJ2-1; 11 bases are a match to TRBD2. The CDR3 loop spans 15 amino acids. Unmatched junction bases numbered 4, after V lost 7 bases and J lost 2 bases. Germline CDR1 and CDR2: SNHLY and FYNNEI. The CDR3 DNA sequence: TGTGCCAGCAAATTACTAGCGGGAGCCTACAATGAGCAGTTCTTC. Its translation: CASKLLAGAYNEQFF.

The rearrangement joins TRBV2 to TRBJ2-1; 10 bases align to TRBD2. After removal of 5 bases from V and 5 bases from J, the junction contained 18 bases not matched to a gene. Looked up from germline, CDR1 is SNHLY and CDR2 is FYNNEI. The CDR3 sequence is 19 residues long. The CDR3 is CASSPLGLAGEDFHNEQFF. In nucleotides, the CDR3 is TGTGCCAGCAGTCCGCTTGGGCTAGCGGGAGAAGACTTCCACAATGAGCAGTTCTTC.

This clone was counted a few times. V is TRBV30 and J is TRBJ1-3; D call uncertain. Trimming removed 5 bases from V and 3 bases from J, with 11 bases in between. Germline V gene lookup returns CDR1 GTSNPN and CDR2 SVGIG (reference sequence). The CDR3 totals 13 residues. For the CDR3, the DNA is TGTGCCTGGGGATCCCCGGGTGGAAACACCATATATTTT. This translates into CAWGSPGGNTIYF.

The chain couples TRBV19 to TRBJ2-5, with 15 positions matching TRBD2. Germline lookup yields CDR1 LNHDA and CDR2 SQIVND (reference sequence). The CDR3 length is 15 residues. Trimming cost V 5 bases and J 5 bases; bases outside gene matches: 3. The CDR3: CASSVGLAGGETQYF. The CDR3, as DNA: TGTGCCAGTAGTGTCGGACTAGCGGGAGGGGAGACCCAGTACTTC. Full variable domain (outside the CDR3, taken from reference TRBV19 and TRBJ2-5): DGGITQSPKYLFRKEGQNVTLSCEQNLNHDAMYWYRQDPGQGLRLIYYSQIVNDFQKGDIAEGYSVSREKKESFPLTVTSAQKNPTAFYLCASSVGLAGGETQYFGPGTRLLVL.